A selection of T cell receptor beta chains follows, all from one sample in a study of beta chain features in type 1 diabetes. Clones were read by immunoSEQ multiplex PCR, and TCRdb kept only the in-frame ones, dropping some. This table has under 350,000 clones, about 23% appearing once. Sequenced input: naive CD4+ T cells from blood. The receptors were gathered from a woman aged 25 to 39 with type 1 diabetes. Both conserved end residues are part of each CDR3. D genes are given only for firm matches. A clone size is listed for some rows: how often the clone was seen (once, few, many), or a class if it is expanded.

cdr3_nt: TGTGCCAGCAGCATACAGGGGGCCGTGAGAGCTTTCTTT; cdr3_aa: CASSIQGAVRAFF; clone_size: -; d_call: TRBD1; v_call: TRBV25-1; j_call: TRBJ1-1
cdr3_nt: TGTGCCTGGAGGTACGAGCGGGACTTCTCCTACGAGCAGTACTTC; cdr3_aa: CAWRYERDFSYEQYF; clone_size: -; d_call: TRBD2; v_call: TRBV30; j_call: TRBJ2-7
cdr3_nt: TGCGCCAGCACCAACCTAGGGGAAGCCGGAAGGGGTAATGAAAAACTGTTTTTT; cdr3_aa: CASTNLGEAGRGNEKLFF; clone_size: few; d_call: -; v_call: TRBV23-1; j_call: TRBJ1-4
cdr3_nt: TGTGCCAGCAGTTTCGGGGGTTTTGGCTACACCTTC; cdr3_aa: CASSFGGFGYTF; clone_size: few; d_call: -; v_call: TRBV28; j_call: TRBJ1-2
cdr3_nt: TGCGCCAGCAGCCGACGGCGGGGGGAGGTGAACACTGAAGCTTTCTTT; cdr3_aa: CASSRRRGEVNTEAFF; clone_size: few; d_call: -; v_call: TRBV4-1; j_call: TRBJ1-1
cdr3_nt: TGTGCCTGGAGTGTGAGCGGGAGGACGTTCTTC; cdr3_aa: CAWSVSGRTFF; clone_size: few; d_call: TRBD2; v_call: TRBV30; j_call: TRBJ2-1
cdr3_nt: TGTGCCAGCAGTCCCCTCACAGGGTATGGCTACACCTTC; cdr3_aa: CASSPLTGYGYTF; clone_size: -; d_call: -; v_call: TRBV28; j_call: TRBJ1-2
cdr3_nt: TGTGCCAGCAGCGTAGACGCGGGGAACGAGCAGTACTTC; cdr3_aa: CASSVDAGNEQYF; clone_size: few; d_call: -; v_call: TRBV9; j_call: TRBJ2-7
cdr3_nt: TGTGCCAGCAGCGCAGGGACAGGGTACAATGAGCAGTTCTTC; cdr3_aa: CASSAGTGYNEQFF; clone_size: -; d_call: TRBD1; v_call: TRBV6-1; j_call: TRBJ2-1
cdr3_nt: TGTGCCTGGAGTGTACTACTTACCTATGGCTACACCTTC; cdr3_aa: CAWSVLLTYGYTF; clone_size: -; d_call: -; v_call: TRBV30; j_call: TRBJ1-2
cdr3_nt: TGTGCCAGCAGCCCAACTAGCGGGAGGACAGATACGCAGTATTTT; cdr3_aa: CASSPTSGRTDTQYF; clone_size: -; d_call: TRBD2; v_call: TRBV5-4; j_call: TRBJ2-3
cdr3_nt: TGCAGCGTTGGCCACGGACTAGCGGGAGAGCAGTTCTTC; cdr3_aa: CSVGHGLAGEQFF; clone_size: -; d_call: TRBD2; v_call: TRBV29-1; j_call: TRBJ2-1
cdr3_nt: TGTGCCAGCAGTTACTCGTGGAGGGTTGAGGATGGCTACACCTTC; cdr3_aa: CASSYSWRVEDGYTF; clone_size: -; d_call: -; v_call: TRBV6-5; j_call: TRBJ1-2
cdr3_nt: TGTGCCAGCAGCCCAGAGGTGACTACCACAGATACGCAGTATTTT; cdr3_aa: CASSPEVTTTDTQYF; clone_size: -; d_call: -; v_call: TRBV14; j_call: TRBJ2-3
cdr3_nt: TGTGCCGGCCGCCGGGGTTCCGGGAGTTCAGATACGCAGTATTTT; cdr3_aa: CAGRRGSGSSDTQYF; clone_size: -; d_call: -; v_call: TRBV30; j_call: TRBJ2-3
cdr3_nt: TGTGCCAGCAGCCACGCCGTGACGGGTGTTAACTATGGCTACACCTTC; cdr3_aa: CASSHAVTGVNYGYTF; clone_size: -; d_call: -; v_call: TRBV5-4; j_call: TRBJ1-2